The 10 T cell receptor beta chains presented below share a single source sample, sequenced in a study of T cells expressing NK-cell markers. TCRdb reprocessed the 5' RACE reads; each CDR3 protein has one entry and no DNA is given. The sample totals a few hundred thousand distinct CDR3 sequences. The sample comprised blood T cells: a sorted CD56 or NKG2C T cell subset, CD4+ or CD8+ T cells, or bulk PBMC T cells (not recorded which). The receptors shown here come from a man aged 18 to 69 in good health.

This chain connects TRBV6-1 to TRBJ2-5; no DNA is available, so the TRBD1 call from TCRdb remains unchecked. The CDR3 totals 14 residues. Germline V gene data show CDR1 as MNHNS and CDR2 as SASEGT. This CDR3 is CASSLRQDQETQYF.

The chain links TRBV2 to TRBJ1-5; the D call of TRBD1 rests on TCRdb alone, since no DNA is present to check it. The germline CDR1 and CDR2 sequences are SNHLY and FYNNEI. CDR3 length: 16 residues. CDR3: CASSETGWVSGQPQHF.

The rearrangement links TRBV2 to TRBJ2-7; absent DNA, TCRdb's TRBD2 call cannot be checked. The CDR3 is 16 amino acids. Germline V gives CDR1 SNHLY, CDR2 FYNNEI. The CDR3 loop is CASSAATPAAGYEQYF.

V and J are TRBV28 and TRBJ2-3; TCRdb indicates TRBD1, and absent DNA this call remains unverified. Looked up from germline, CDR1 is MDHEN and CDR2 is SYDVKM. The CDR3 has 21 residues. CDR3 region: CASSPRTGRSRARILGDTQYF.

This chain uses TRBV20-1 with TRBJ1-2; TCRdb reports TRBD1, a call that lacks DNA to check it against. The CDR3 runs 13 residues. Germline CDR1 and CDR2: DFQATT and SNEGSKA (reference sequence). The CDR3 is CSADHTGGAGYTF.

The CDR3 protein is CASTSMTTPLLPDKNIQYF. The chain couples TRBV5-4 to TRBJ2-4; there is no DNA to check the TCRdb D call of TRBD1. Germline V gene lookup returns CDR1 SGHNT and CDR2 YYREEE (reference sequence). The CDR3 covers 19 residues.

The J gene is TRBJ2-7, the V gene TRBV3-1; absent DNA, TCRdb's TRBD2 call cannot be checked. Per the germline V gene, CDR1 is LGHDT and CDR2 is YNNKEL (reference sequence). The CDR3 spans 15 residues. The CDR3 loop is CASSQGLAYSYEQYF.

The V gene is TRBV28, the J gene TRBJ2-7. Looked up from germline, CDR1 is MDHEN and CDR2 is SYDVKM. The CDR3 spans 11 residues. CDR3 region: CASSSHMAWYF.

This chain links TRBV5-1 with TRBJ2-2; the TCRdb D gene call, TRBD1, has no DNA to confirm it. The CDR3 runs to 16 residues. Germline V gives CDR1 SGHRS, CDR2 YFSETQ. The CDR3 here is CASSQQGARGTGELFF.

This chain links TRBV7-9 with TRBJ1-2; the D call of TRBD1 rests on TCRdb alone, since no DNA is present to check it. This CDR3 has 13 residues. Per the germline V gene, CDR1 is SEHNR and CDR2 is FQNEAQ (reference sequence). The CDR3 protein is CAGSRGGSDGYTF.